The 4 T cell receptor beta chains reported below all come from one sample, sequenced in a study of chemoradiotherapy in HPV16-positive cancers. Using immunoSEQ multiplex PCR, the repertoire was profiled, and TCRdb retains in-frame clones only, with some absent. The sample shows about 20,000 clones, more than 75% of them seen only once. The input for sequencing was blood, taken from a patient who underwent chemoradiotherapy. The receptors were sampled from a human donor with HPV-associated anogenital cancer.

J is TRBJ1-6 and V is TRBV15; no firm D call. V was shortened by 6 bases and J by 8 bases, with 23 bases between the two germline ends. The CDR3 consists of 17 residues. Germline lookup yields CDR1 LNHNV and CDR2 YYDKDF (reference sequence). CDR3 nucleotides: TGTGCCACCAGTGCTACAGCCAATGGGGAAGTGGATTCACCCCTCCACTTT. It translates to CATSATANGEVDSPLHF. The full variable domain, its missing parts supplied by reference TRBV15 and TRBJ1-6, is DAMVIQNPRYQVTQFGKPVTLSCSQTLNHNVMYWYQQKSSQAPKLLFHYYDKDFNNEADTPDNFQSRRPNTSFCFLDIRSPGLGDTAMYLCATSATANGEVDSPLHFGNGTRLTVT.

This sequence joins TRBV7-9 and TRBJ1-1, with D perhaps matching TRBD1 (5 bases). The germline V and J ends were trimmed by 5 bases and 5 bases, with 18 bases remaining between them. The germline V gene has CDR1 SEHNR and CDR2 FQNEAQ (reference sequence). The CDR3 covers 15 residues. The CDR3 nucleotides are TGTGCCAGCAGCCAGTCAGAGGGGATTAATACTGAAGCTTTCTTT. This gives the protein CASSQSEGINTEAFF.

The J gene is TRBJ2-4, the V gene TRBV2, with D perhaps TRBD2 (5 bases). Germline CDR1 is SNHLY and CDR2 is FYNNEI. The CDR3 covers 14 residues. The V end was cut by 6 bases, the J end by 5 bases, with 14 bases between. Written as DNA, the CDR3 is TGTGCCAGCAGGGAGTACGGGGTGGAAAACATTCAGTACTTC. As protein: CASREYGVENIQYF.

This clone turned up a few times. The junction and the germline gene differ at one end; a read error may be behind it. The DNA for the CDR3 is TGTGCTAGCAGCTTAGAGACAGGGTCCGAGCAGTACTTC. This encodes CASSLETGSEQYF. The chain employs TRBV7-7 and TRBJ2-7; TRBD1 matches at 7 bases. The CDR3 is 13 amino acids. Germline V CDR1 and CDR2: SSHAT, FNYEAQ (reference sequence).